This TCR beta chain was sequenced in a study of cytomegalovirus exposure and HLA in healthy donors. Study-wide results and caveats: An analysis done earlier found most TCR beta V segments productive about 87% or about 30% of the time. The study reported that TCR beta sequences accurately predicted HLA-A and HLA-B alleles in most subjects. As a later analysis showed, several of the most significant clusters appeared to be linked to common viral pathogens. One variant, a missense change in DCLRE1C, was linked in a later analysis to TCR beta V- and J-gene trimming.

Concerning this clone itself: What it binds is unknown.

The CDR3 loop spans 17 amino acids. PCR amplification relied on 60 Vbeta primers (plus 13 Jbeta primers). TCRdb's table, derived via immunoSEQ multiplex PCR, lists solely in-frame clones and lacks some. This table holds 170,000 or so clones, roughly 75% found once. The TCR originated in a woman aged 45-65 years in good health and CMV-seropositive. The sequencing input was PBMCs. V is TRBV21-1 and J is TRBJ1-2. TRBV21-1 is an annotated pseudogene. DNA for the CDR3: TGTGCCAGCAGCAAAGGATATACTCCTAAGACTAACTATGGCTACACCTTC. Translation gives CASSKGYTPKTNYGYTF.